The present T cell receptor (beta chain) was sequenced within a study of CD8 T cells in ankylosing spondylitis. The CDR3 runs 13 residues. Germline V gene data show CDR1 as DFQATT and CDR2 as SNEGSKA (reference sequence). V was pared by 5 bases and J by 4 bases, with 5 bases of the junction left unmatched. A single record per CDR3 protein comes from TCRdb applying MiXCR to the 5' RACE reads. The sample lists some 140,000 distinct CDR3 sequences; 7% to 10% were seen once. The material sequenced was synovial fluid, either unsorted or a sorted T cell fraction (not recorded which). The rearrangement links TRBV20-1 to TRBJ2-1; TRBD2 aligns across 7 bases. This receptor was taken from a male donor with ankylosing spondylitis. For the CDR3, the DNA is TGCAGTGCTCGCGGGAGCCCTTACAATGAGCAGTTCTTC. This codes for CSARGSPYNEQFF.